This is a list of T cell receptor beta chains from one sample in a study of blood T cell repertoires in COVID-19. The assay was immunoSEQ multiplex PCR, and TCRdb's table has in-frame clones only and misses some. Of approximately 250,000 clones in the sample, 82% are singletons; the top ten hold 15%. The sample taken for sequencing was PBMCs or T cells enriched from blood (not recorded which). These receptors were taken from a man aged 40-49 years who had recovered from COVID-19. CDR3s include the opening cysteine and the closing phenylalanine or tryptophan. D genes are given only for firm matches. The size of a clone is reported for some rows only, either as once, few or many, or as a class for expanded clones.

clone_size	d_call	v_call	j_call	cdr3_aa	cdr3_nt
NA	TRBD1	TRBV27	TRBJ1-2	CASRPGTGGGGYTF	TGTGCCAGCCGTCCCGGGACAGGGGGCGGTGGCTACACCTTC
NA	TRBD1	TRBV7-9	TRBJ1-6	CASSPGDRVNSPLHF	TGTGCCAGCAGCCCAGGGGACAGGGTTAATTCACCCCTCCACTTT
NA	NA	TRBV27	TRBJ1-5	CASSWESGVLECYSNQPQHF	TGTGCCAGCAGTTGGGAATCAGGGGTCCTAGAATGTTATAGCAATCAGCCCCAGCATTTT
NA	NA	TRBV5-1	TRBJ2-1	CASSPSSYNEQFF	TGCGCCAGCAGCCCTAGCTCCTACAATGAGCAGTTCTTC
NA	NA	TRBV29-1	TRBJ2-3	CSMTSSDTQYF	TGCAGCATGACTAGTAGTGATACGCAGTATTTT
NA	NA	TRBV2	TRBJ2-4	CASRGPVSYEAKNIQYF	TGTGCCAGCAGGGGGCCGGTATCGTATGAGGCCAAAAACATTCAGTACTTC
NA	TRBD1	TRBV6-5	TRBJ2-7	CASTNRGGYEQYF	TGTGCCAGCACTAACAGGGGTGGCTACGAGCAGTACTTC
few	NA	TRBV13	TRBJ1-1	CASTFGGRDTEAFF	TGTGCCAGCACCTTCGGGGGGCGCGACACTGAAGCTTTCTTT
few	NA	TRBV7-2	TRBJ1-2	CASSETVNYGYTF	TGTGCCAGCAGCGAAACAGTGAACTATGGCTACACCTTC
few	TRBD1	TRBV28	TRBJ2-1	CASRGTGDYNEQFF	TGTGCCAGCAGAGGGACAGGAGACTACAATGAGCAGTTCTTC
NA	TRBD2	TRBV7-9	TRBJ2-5	CASSPPFREGRETQYF	TGTGCCAGCAGCCCACCTTTTAGGGAGGGTCGGGAGACCCAGTACTTC
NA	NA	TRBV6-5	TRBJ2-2	CASSQREELFF	TGTGCCAGCAGTCAGAGGGAGGAGCTGTTTTTT
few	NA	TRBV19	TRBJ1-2	CASSTELQGSYTF	TGTGCCAGTAGTACCGAACTCCAGGGAAGCTACACCTTC
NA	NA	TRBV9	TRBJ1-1	CASSASGRNTEAFF	TGTGCCAGCAGCGCGTCCGGGAGAAACACTGAAGCTTTCTTT
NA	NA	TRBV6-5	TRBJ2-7	CASSYSRTGKGHEQYF	TGTGCCAGCAGTTACTCCCGAACAGGGAAGGGCCACGAGCAGTACTTC
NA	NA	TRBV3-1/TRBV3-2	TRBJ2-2	CASRLRQDTGELFF	TGTGCCAGCCGGCTAAGACAGGACACCGGGGAGCTGTTTTTT
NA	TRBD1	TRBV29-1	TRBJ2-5	CSGHTGGETQYF	TGCAGCGGACACACAGGGGGGGAGACCCAGTACTTC
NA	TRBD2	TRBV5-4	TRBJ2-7	CASSFGTSGTGEQYF	TGTGCCAGCAGTTTCGGGACTAGCGGTACTGGCGAGCAGTACTTC
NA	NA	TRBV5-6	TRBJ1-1	CASSPSPQADTEAFF	TGTGCCAGCAGCCCATCCCCACAGGCGGACACTGAAGCTTTCTTT
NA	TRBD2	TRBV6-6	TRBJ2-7	CASSYSGLANPEQYF	TGTGCCAGCAGTTACTCGGGACTAGCGAATCCCGAGCAGTACTTC
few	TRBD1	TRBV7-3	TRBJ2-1	CASSYDRELYNEQFF	TGTGCCAGCAGCTATGACAGGGAGCTTTACAATGAGCAGTTCTTC
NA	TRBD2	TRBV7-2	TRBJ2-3	CASSFGTSSYAGTDTQYF	TGTGCCAGCAGCTTTGGGACTAGCTCGTATGCAGGCACAGATACGCAGTATTTT
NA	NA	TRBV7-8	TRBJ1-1	CASSLIGETEAFF	TGTGCCAGCAGCTTAATAGGGGAAACTGAAGCTTTCTTT
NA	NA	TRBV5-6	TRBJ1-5	CASSPGFGQRDQPQHF	TGTGCCAGCAGCCCCGGTTTCGGACAGAGGGATCAGCCCCAGCATTTT
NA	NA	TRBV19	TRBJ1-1	CASSIDWDYEAFF	TGTGCCAGTAGTATAGATTGGGACTACGAGGCTTTCTTT
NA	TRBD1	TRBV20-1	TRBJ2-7	CSASSGQADYEQYF	TGCAGTGCTAGTTCAGGACAGGCCGACTACGAGCAGTACTTC
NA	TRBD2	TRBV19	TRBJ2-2	CASTKGRPGLAGVGVTGELFF	TGTGCCAGTACCAAGGGGAGACCGGGACTAGCGGGAGTGGGAGTCACCGGGGAGCTGTTTTTT
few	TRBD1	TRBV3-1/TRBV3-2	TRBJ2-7	CASSHQGAPNEQYF	TGTGCCAGCAGCCACCAGGGGGCCCCCAACGAGCAGTACTTC
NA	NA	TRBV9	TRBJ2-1	CASSVVSGYNEQFF	TGTGCCAGCAGCGTAGTGAGTGGTTACAATGAGCAGTTCTTC
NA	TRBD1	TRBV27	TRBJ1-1	CASSLYRGTEAFF	TGTGCCAGCAGCCTTTACAGGGGCACTGAAGCTTTCTTT
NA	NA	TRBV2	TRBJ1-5	CASSEDSQPQHF	TGTGCCAGCAGTGAAGACAGCCAGCCCCAGCATTTT
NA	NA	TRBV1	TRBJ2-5	CTSSQDLAGGYQETQYF	TGCACCAGCAGCCAAGATTTAGCGGGGGGATATCAAGAGACCCAGTACTTC
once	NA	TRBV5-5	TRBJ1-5	CASSFEPDYSNQPQHF	TGTGCCAGCAGCTTTGAGCCGGACTATAGCAATCAGCCCCAGCATTTT
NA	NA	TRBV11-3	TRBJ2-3	CASSSSPGYKDTQYF	TGTGCCAGCAGTTCCTCTCCGGGATATAAAGATACGCAGTATTTT
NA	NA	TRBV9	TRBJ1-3	CASSVDRGNTIYF	TGTGCCAGCAGCGTAGACAGAGGAAACACCATATATTTT
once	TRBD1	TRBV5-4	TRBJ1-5	CASSIGTGRNQPQHF	TGTGCCAGCAGCATCGGGACAGGTCGCAATCAGCCCCAGCATTTT
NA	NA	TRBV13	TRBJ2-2	CASSLTSGGELFF	TGTGCCAGCAGCTTAACTTCCGGCGGGGAGCTGTTTTTT
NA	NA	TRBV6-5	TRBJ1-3	CASSPTGASGNTIYF	TGTGCCAGCAGTCCTACAGGAGCCTCTGGAAACACCATATATTTT
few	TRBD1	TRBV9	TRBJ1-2	CASSATGAWVYTF	TGTGCCAGCAGCGCGACAGGGGCTTGGGTCTACACCTTC
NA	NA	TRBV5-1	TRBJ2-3	CASSLGAATDTQYF	TGCGCCAGCAGCTTGGGGGCAGCCACAGATACGCAGTATTTT
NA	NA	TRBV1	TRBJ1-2	CTSSRGHSMTGYTF	TGCACCAGCAGCCGCGGACACTCTATGACTGGCTACACCTTC
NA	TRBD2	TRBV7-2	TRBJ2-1	CASSAGLAPYNEQFF	TGTGCCAGCAGCGCCGGACTAGCACCCTACAATGAGCAGTTCTTC
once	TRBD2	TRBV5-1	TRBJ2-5	CASSFLAGGPRETQYF	TGCGCCAGCAGCTTCCTAGCGGGGGGGCCACGAGAGACCCAGTACTTC
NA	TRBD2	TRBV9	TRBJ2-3	CASSVGGTSADTQYF	TGTGCCAGCAGCGTAGGAGGGACTAGCGCAGATACGCAGTATTTT
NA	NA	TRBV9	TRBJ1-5	CASSVGSGGSNQPQHF	TGTGCCAGCAGCGTAGGATCCGGAGGGAGCAATCAGCCCCAGCATTTT
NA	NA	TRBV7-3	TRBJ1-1	CASSLMSPRNTEAFF	TGTGCCAGCAGCTTAATGTCCCCGAGGAACACTGAAGCTTTCTTT
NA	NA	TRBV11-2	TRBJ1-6	CASSLVREAPLHF	TGTGCCAGCAGCTTAGTGCGGGAGGCACCCCTCCACTTT
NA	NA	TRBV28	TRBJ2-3	CASSFGTSTDTQYF	TGTGCCAGCAGTTTCGGTACTAGCACAGATACGCAGTATTTT
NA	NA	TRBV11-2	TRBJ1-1	CASSSSDRNTEAFF	TGTGCCAGCAGCTCGTCCGACAGGAACACTGAAGCTTTCTTT
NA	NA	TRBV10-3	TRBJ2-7	CAISESRYRSYEQYF	TGTGCCATCAGTGAGTCGAGATATCGGTCCTACGAGCAGTACTTC
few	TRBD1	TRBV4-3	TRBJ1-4	CASSRERDRAIEKLFF	TGCGCCAGCAGCCGCGAACGGGACAGAGCAATTGAAAAACTGTTTTTT
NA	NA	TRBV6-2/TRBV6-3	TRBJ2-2	CASSYRDTGSGELFF	TGTGCCAGCAGTTACCGGGACACCGGCTCCGGGGAGCTGTTTTTT
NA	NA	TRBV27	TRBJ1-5	CASSLSRGSGNQPQHF	TGTGCCAGCAGTTTATCCAGAGGATCCGGCAATCAGCCCCAGCATTTT
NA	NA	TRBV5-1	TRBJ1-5	CASSRDGGVGNQPQHF	TGCGCCAGCAGCCGAGACGGAGGCGTCGGCAATCAGCCCCAGCATTTT
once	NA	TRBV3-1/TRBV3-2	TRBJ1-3	CASSPYLGNTIYF	TGTGCCAGCAGCCCGTATCTGGGAAACACCATATATTTT
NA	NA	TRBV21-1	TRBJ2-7	CASSKSPGQESYEQYF	TGTGCCAGCAGCAAATCCCCGGGACAGGAGTCCTACGAGCAGTACTTC
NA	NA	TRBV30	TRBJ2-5	CAWEDRGGGQETQYF	TGTGCCTGGGAGGACCGAGGGGGGGGCCAAGAGACCCAGTACTTC
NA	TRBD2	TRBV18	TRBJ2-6	CASSPRRGESSGANVLTF	TGTGCCAGCTCACCACGACGGGGGGAGAGCTCTGGGGCCAACGTCCTGACTTTC
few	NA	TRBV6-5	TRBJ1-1	CASTRHANTEAFF	TGTGCCAGCACCCGACACGCGAACACTGAAGCTTTCTTT